The next 31 T cell receptor beta chains were all read from a single sample in a study of molecular identifiers for immune sequencing clone quantification. MiXCR was run by TCRdb on the PCR reads, yielding one entry per CDR3 protein. The data contain approximately 59,000 distinct CDR3 sequences, roughly 20% of them seen just once; the ten biggest clones take up approximately 1.5%. The sequenced sample was naive CD8+ T cells from blood, with Jurkat cell RNA spiked in. Subset here: FACS-sorted CD8+CD4-CCR7+CD45RA+ naive T cells. These receptors originate from a human donor in good health. Some libraries in this study had Jurkat cell RNA spiked in.

This clonotype was observed many times. This chain links TRBV11-2 with TRBJ2-1, with D uncertain. V was trimmed by 4 bases and J by 2 bases, leaving 3 bases between them. The germline gives CDR1 SGHAT, CDR2 FQNNGV. The CDR3 extends over 12 amino acids. DNA of the CDR3: TGTGCCAGCAGCTATACCTACAATGAGCAGTTCTTC. It is translated as CASSYTYNEQFF.

This clonotype has at least ten counts. The V call is TRBV20-1, the J call TRBJ2-1, with TRBD1 identical over 11 bases. The germline V gene has CDR1 DFQATT and CDR2 SNEGSKA (reference sequence). This CDR3 is 15 amino acids long. The junction had 3 bases not matched to a gene; V was cut back by 1 base and J by 4 bases. The CDR3 region is CSARGTGGSYNEQFF. For the CDR3, the DNA is TGCAGTGCTAGAGGGACAGGGGGCAGTTACAATGAGCAGTTCTTC.

A remark on this clonotype: Because the CDR3 is missing its conserved closing phenylalanine or tryptophan, this is likely a read error. The V gene is TRBV7-2, the J gene TRBJ2-1; D remains ambiguous. Germline V gene sequence: CDR1 SGHTA, CDR2 FQGNSA. V was clipped by 1 base and J by 12 bases, with 10 bases between them. CDR3 length equals 12 residues. This chain's CDR3 is CASSLVPSGQFL. The DNA for the CDR3 is TGTGCCAGCAGCTTAGTACCCAGTGGGCAGTTCCTC.

The J gene is TRBJ1-4, the V gene TRBV7-8; D not certain. CDR3 length equals 14 residues. CDR1 and CDR2 from the germline V gene are SGHVS and FQNEAQ. Trimming cost V 1 base and J 6 bases, with 9 bases left between them. The CDR3 DNA reads TGTGCCAGCAGCTTAGGAGGGTTGGATGAAAAACTGTTTTTT. Amino acids: CASSLGGLDEKLFF.

Concerning this clonotype: One base away lies a much larger clone, so this may be a sequencing read error. V is TRBV24-1 and J is TRBJ1-5, with 11 positions matching TRBD1. There are 16 residues in the CDR3. The germline CDR1 and CDR2 sequences are KGHDR and SFDVKD. CDR3 residues: CATTSPGQGENLPQHF. DNA of the CDR3: TGTGCCACGACTAGCCCGGGACAGGGGGAAAATCTGCCCCAGCATTTT.

This clonotype was seen more than once but under ten times. The rearrangement uses TRBV7-6 and TRBJ2-3; D unresolved. CDR1 and CDR2 (germline): SGHVS, FNYEAQ. Trimming removed 1 base at V and 1 base at J, with 6 bases between. The CDR3 is 14 residues long. The CDR3, as DNA: TGTGCCAGCAGCTTAGTTAGTGGCACAGATACGCAGTATTTT. Its translation is CASSLVSGTDTQYF.

Many counts were recorded for this clonotype. V usage is TRBV4-1 and J usage is TRBJ2-3; TRBD1 or TRBD2 may be the D gene (6 bases each). The germline V and J ends were trimmed by 4 bases and 5 bases, with 31 bases remaining between them. The CDR3 runs to 20 residues. Germline V CDR1 and CDR2: MGHRA, YSYEKL. CDR3 DNA: TGCGCCAGCAGCCCAAAGGGGGGTCTTCTAAGAAGGGAAGAGGTAGATACGCAGTATTTT. Translated: CASSPKGGLLRREEVDTQYF.

This clonotype has at least ten counts. The genes are TRBV20-1 and TRBJ2-7; 16 bases are a match to TRBD2. Germline CDR1 reads DFQATT; CDR2 reads SNEGSKA (reference sequence). J was trimmed by 6 bases and V by 0 bases; bases with no gene match: 8. CDR3 size: 17 residues. Written as DNA, the CDR3 is TGCAGTGCTAGAGACCGGGAGGGACTAGCGGGAGGGGGCGAGCAGTACTTC. Protein: CSARDREGLAGGGEQYF.

This clonotype came up a few times. This chain connects TRBV20-1 to TRBJ1-1, with 7 bases lining up with TRBD1. V dropped 3 bases and J dropped 5; count of bases not matched to a gene: 3. The germline CDR1 and CDR2 sequences are DFQATT and SNEGSKA (reference sequence). This CDR3 comprises 12 residues. For the CDR3, the DNA is TGCAGTGCTAGTGCACAGGGGACTGAAGCTTTCTTT. The encoded protein is CSASAQGTEAFF.

In this sample, this clonotype turned up a few times. One junction end does not reproduce the germline sequence, and a read error may be involved. The rearrangement links TRBV12-3 or TRBV12-4 to TRBJ2-1; possible D gene TRBD1, 5 bases. CDR3 length equals 13 residues. The CDR3 coding sequence is TGTGCCAGCAACTTAGGGGCTTATAATGGGCAGTTCTTC. It translates to CASNLGAYNGQFF.

In its sample, this clonotype was seen many times. This sequence joins TRBV28 and TRBJ2-7; D may be TRBD1 or TRBD2 (5 bases each). The germline gives CDR1 MDHEN, CDR2 SYDVKM. Trimming removed 6 bases at V and 6 bases at J, with 18 bases between. The CDR3 is made up of 14 amino acids. The DNA for the CDR3 is TGTGCCAGCAGGCTGGGGCCCGAACTAGGCGAGCAGTACTTC. It encodes CASRLGPELGEQYF.

This clonotype has more than one count but fewer than ten. A much larger clone lies a single base off, so this may be a read error. V is TRBV15 and J is TRBJ1-3; weak D call: TRBD1 (5 bases). Per the germline V gene, CDR1 is LNHNV and CDR2 is YYDKDF (reference sequence). This CDR3 is 17 amino acids long. In nucleotides, the CDR3 is TGTGCCACCAGCAGAGGGACGGGACGGCTGTCAGGAAGCACCATATATTTT. This encodes CATSRGTGRLSGSTIYF.

This clonotype ranks as medium-sized. This chain connects TRBV10-3 to TRBJ1-5; 7 bases match TRBD1. This CDR3 spans 13 amino acids. Trimming at V came to 11 bases and at J to 0 bases, leaving 4 bases not matched to a gene. CDR1 is ENHRY and CDR2 is SYGVKD in the germline V gene. The CDR3 sequence: CASQGNSNQPQHF. The CDR3 bases are TGTGCCTCACAGGGGAATAGCAATCAGCCCCAGCATTTT.

In its sample, this clonotype was seen many times. The CDR3 is CASSLEDRYTEAFF. For the CDR3, the DNA is TGTGCCAGCAGCTTAGAGGACAGGTACACTGAAGCTTTCTTT. This chain connects TRBV13 to TRBJ1-1, with TRBD1 identical over 7 bases. J gave up 3 bases and V 1 base, and 2 bases lay outside the gene matches. This CDR3 comprises 14 residues. Germline values: CDR1 PRHDT, CDR2 FYEKMQ (reference sequence).

This clonotype was seen only a few times. The chain couples TRBV5-6 to TRBJ2-7; TRBD2 is a possible D gene (7 bases). Germline CDR1 and CDR2: SGHDT and YYEEEE. The CDR3 is 13 residues long. With 4 bases removed from V and 6 bases from J, the gap between germline ends came to 14 bases. As DNA, the CDR3 is TGTGCCAGCAGCATAGGGGGAGGGGCCGAGCAGTACTTC. Its protein product is CASSIGGGAEQYF.

This clonotype was recorded many times. J is TRBJ2-3 and V is TRBV2, with 10 bases lining up with TRBD2. Germline loops: CDR1 SNHLY, CDR2 FYNNEI. The CDR3 has 15 amino acids. Trimming cost V 1 base and J 4 bases; bases outside gene matches: 2. The CDR3 region has the DNA TGTGCCAGCAGTGAAGGACTAGCGGGCGCAGATACGCAGTATTTT. Translated, it gives CASSEGLAGADTQYF.

This clonotype was observed at least ten times. The chain recombines TRBV10-3 with TRBJ2-5, with D possibly being TRBD2 (7 bases). Germline V gene sequence: CDR1 ENHRY, CDR2 SYGVKD. Trimming shortened V by 2 bases and J by 5 bases, and 15 bases separated the two germline ends. The CDR3 has 15 residues. The CDR3 loop is CAISEGEGVAETQYF. The CDR3 bases are TGTGCCATCAGTGAGGGGGAGGGGGTCGCGGAGACCCAGTACTTC.

This clonotype was counted at least ten times. V is TRBV20-1 and J is TRBJ1-5; a possible D gene is TRBD1 (6 bases). Germline V CDR1 and CDR2: DFQATT, SNEGSKA (reference sequence). The CDR3 is 14 residues long. The V end lost 6 bases, the J end lost 6 bases, and 18 bases lay between the germline ends. DNA for the CDR3: TGCAGTGCAAAGGGGGGTGGCCAGAGTCAGCCCCAGCATTTT. Protein product: CSAKGGGQSQPQHF.

This clonotype was counted many times. The rearrangement uses TRBV5-4 and TRBJ2-3; 9 bases align to TRBD2. Germline V CDR1 and CDR2: SGHNT, YYREEE (reference sequence). The CDR3 has 16 residues. V dropped 0 bases and J dropped 5; count of bases not matched to a gene: 7. CDR3 coding DNA: TGTGCCAGCAGCTTGGATGGCGGGAGGGCCCGAGATACGCAGTATTTT. It specifies CASSLDGGRARDTQYF.

To note about this clonotype: Because it lacks the conserved phenylalanine or tryptophan at the end, this CDR3 is likely a read error. V and J are TRBV28 and TRBJ2-7; TRBD1 matches at 7 bases. V was pared by 3 bases and J by 5 bases, with 16 bases of the junction left unmatched. CDR3 length equals 17 residues. Germline lookup yields CDR1 MDHEN and CDR2 SYDVKM. Here the CDR3 DNA reads TGTGCCAGCAGTTTTCACCGTCGGTTGGGACAGTCGGACGAGCAGTACCTC. Translation gives CASSFHRRLGQSDEQYL.

This clonotype was detected many times. The chain carries TRBV19 and TRBJ2-7, with D hard to call. Trimming took off 3 bases at V and 2 bases at J, with 11 bases between the two ends. CDR3 size: 14 residues. Germline CDR1 reads LNHDA; CDR2 reads SQIVND (reference sequence). DNA of the CDR3: TGTGCCAGTAGTATCGGCAGCACCGCCTACGAGCAGTACTTC. Protein: CASSIGSTAYEQYF.

The chain has TRBV24-1 and TRBJ2-3; D gene unclear. The CDR3 covers 13 residues. The germline CDR1 and CDR2 sequences are KGHDR and SFDVKD. V lost 1 base, J lost 2 bases, and 3 bases lay in between. DNA for the CDR3: TGTGCCACCAGTGATTTCAACACAGATACGCAGTATTTT. Its translation is CATSDFNTDTQYF.

Ten or more counts support this clonotype. The chain has TRBV7-9 and TRBJ1-5, with 7 bases lining up with TRBD1. After removal of 1 base from V and 7 bases from J, the junction contained 1 base not matched to a gene. There are 13 residues in the CDR3. The germline V gene has CDR1 SEHNR and CDR2 FQNEAQ (reference sequence). The CDR3 here is CASSLEGAQPQHF. DNA for the CDR3: TGTGCCAGCAGCTTAGAGGGGGCGCAGCCCCAGCATTTT.

There are many counts of this clonotype. This chain joins TRBV19 and TRBJ2-7; D tentatively fits TRBD1 or TRBD2 (5 bases each). The V gene lost 5 bases and the J gene lost 2 bases, with 10 bases spanning the gap. Germline V lookup: CDR1 LNHDA, CDR2 SQIVND (reference sequence). The length of the CDR3 is 13 residues. CDR3 residues: CASSPTGPYEQYF. CDR3 in DNA: TGTGCCAGTAGTCCTACGGGGCCCTACGAGCAGTACTTC.

By its share, this clonotype is medium-sized (0.01 to 0.1%). The chain carries TRBV4-2 and TRBJ2-3; 12 positions match TRBD2. The CDR3 is made up of 16 amino acids. V dropped 4 bases and J dropped 2; count of bases not matched to a gene: 4. Germline CDR1 LGHNA, CDR2 YNFKEQ. This CDR3 is CASSPRLAGVTDTQYF. DNA of the CDR3: TGTGCCAGCAGCCCGAGACTAGCGGGGGTCACAGATACGCAGTATTTT.

In this sample, this clonotype turned up many times. The chain links TRBV29-1 to TRBJ2-1; 7 bases are shared with TRBD1. Germline V gene sequence: CDR1 SQVTM, CDR2 ANQGSEA. V was clipped by 6 bases and J by 9 bases; unmatched bases: 11. The CDR3 totals 13 residues. CDR3 DNA sequence: TGCAGCGTCCTTACGACAGGGTTCGGTGAGCAGTTCTTC. Protein product: CSVLTTGFGEQFF.

This clonotype was seen more than once but under ten times. The chain carries TRBV10-3 and TRBJ2-7, with 7 bases fitting TRBD2. Unmatched junction bases numbered 6, after V lost 3 bases and J lost 1 base. The CDR3 has 15 amino acids. CDR1 is ENHRY, CDR2 SYGVKD, per germline. CDR3 sequence reads: CAISDVGGESYEQYF. The CDR3 coding sequence is TGTGCCATCAGTGATGTTGGGGGGGAATCCTACGAGCAGTACTTC.

This clonotype was counted between two and nine times. The chain joins TRBV7-8 to TRBJ2-1; perhaps D is TRBD1 or TRBD2 (6 bases each). Germline V gene lookup returns CDR1 SGHVS and CDR2 FQNEAQ. The CDR3 is made up of 19 amino acids. V was shortened by 5 bases and J by 6 bases, with 29 bases between the two germline ends. For the CDR3, the DNA is TGTGCCAGCAGCGTTCCCACAGCCGGGGGCCGGGGAAGGTTCAATGAGCAGTTCTTC. Its protein is CASSVPTAGGRGRFNEQFF.

In the case of this clonotype: A much larger clone differs by one base, so this may be a read error. The chain has TRBV7-9 and TRBJ2-1, with a possible D match to TRBD2 (5 bases). Deletions cut 5 bases from V and 9 bases from J, with 8 bases between. Germline values: CDR1 SEHNR, CDR2 FQNEAQ (reference sequence). The CDR3 is 11 residues long. The CDR3 loop is CASSRGTEQFF. The CDR3 nucleotides read TGTGCCAGCAGCCGGGGTACTGAGCAGTTCTTC.

This chain connects TRBV27 to TRBJ1-5; D remains ambiguous. V was clipped by 5 bases and J by 6 bases, with 11 bases between them. This CDR3 region has 13 residues. CDR1 and CDR2 (germline): MNHEY, SMNVEV (reference sequence). CDR3 protein: CASSPALGQPQHF. The CDR3 bases are TGTGCCAGCAGTCCGGCATTAGGTCAGCCCCAGCATTTT.

This clonotype counts as medium-sized. V gene TRBV7-2 combines with J gene TRBJ2-3; the match to TRBD2 covers 11 bases. The V and J ends lost 5 bases and 11 bases, in that order; junction bases with no gene match: 18. Germline V lookup: CDR1 SGHTA, CDR2 FQGNSA. The CDR3 covers 17 residues. The CDR3 coding sequence is TGTGCCAGCAGCCCGCGTCTTGGACTAGCGGGTAGCCTTGGGCAGTATTTT. This codes for CASSPRLGLAGSLGQYF.